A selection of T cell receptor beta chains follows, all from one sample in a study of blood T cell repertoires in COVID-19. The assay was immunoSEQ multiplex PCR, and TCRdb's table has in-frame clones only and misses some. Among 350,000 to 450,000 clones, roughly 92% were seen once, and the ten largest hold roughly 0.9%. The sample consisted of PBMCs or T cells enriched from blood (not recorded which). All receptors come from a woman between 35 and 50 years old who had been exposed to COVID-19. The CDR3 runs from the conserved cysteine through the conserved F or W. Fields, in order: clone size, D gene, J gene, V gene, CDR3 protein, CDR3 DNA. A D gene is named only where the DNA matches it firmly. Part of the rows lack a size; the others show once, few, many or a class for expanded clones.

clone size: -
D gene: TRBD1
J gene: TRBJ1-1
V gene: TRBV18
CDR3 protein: CASSPPTGGKTEAFF
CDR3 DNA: TGTGCCAGCTCACCTCCGACAGGGGGTAAGACTGAAGCTTTCTTT

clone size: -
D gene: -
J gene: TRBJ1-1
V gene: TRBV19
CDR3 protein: CASSIGRGVRTEAFF
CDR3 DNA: TGTGCCAGTAGTATAGGGAGGGGAGTGCGGACTGAAGCTTTCTTT

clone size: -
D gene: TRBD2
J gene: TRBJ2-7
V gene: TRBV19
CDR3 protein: CASSGTSGGPYEQYF
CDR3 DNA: TGTGCCAGTAGCGGGACTAGCGGGGGACCCTACGAGCAGTACTTC

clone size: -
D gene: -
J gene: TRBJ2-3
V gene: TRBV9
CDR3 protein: CASSVVGEAGTQYF
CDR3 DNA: TGTGCCAGCAGCGTAGTGGGGGAGGCGGGGACGCAGTATTTT

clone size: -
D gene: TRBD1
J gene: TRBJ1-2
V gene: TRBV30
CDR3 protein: CAWTRQGSYGYTF
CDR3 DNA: TGTGCCTGGACCCGACAGGGCTCCTATGGCTACACCTTC

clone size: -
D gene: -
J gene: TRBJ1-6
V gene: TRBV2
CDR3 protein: CASRDRDFGNSPLHF
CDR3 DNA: TGTGCCAGCAGGGACCGGGACTTTGGGAATTCACCCCTCCACTTT

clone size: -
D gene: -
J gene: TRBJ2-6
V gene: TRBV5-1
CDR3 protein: CASSLATGDFSGANVLTF
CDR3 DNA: TGCGCCAGCAGCTTGGCGACAGGAGACTTCTCTGGGGCCAACGTCCTGACTTTC

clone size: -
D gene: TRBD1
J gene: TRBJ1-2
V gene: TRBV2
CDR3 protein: CASSSDTGAGGYTF
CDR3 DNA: TGTGCCAGCAGTTCTGACACAGGGGCCGGCGGCTACACCTTC

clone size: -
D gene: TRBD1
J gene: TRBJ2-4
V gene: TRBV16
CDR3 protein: CASARTGFGENIQYF
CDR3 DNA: TGTGCCAGCGCAAGGACAGGGTTTGGCGAAAACATTCAGTACTTC

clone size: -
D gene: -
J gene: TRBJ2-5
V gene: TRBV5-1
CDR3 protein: CASSSRDSQQETQYF
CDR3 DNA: TGCGCCAGCAGCTCGCGGGACTCCCAACAAGAGACCCAGTACTTC

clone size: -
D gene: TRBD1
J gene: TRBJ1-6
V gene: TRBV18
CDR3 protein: CASSPPDRGRNSPLHF
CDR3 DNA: TGTGCCAGCTCACCACCGGACAGGGGACGGAATTCACCCCTCCACTTT

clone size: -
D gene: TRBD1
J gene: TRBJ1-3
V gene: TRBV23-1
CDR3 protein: CASSQISLGQIRNTIYF
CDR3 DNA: TGCGCCAGCAGTCAAATCAGTTTGGGACAGATCCGAAACACCATATATTTT

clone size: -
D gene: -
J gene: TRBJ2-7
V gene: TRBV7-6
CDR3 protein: CASSLSDSPSYEQYF
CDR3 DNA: TGTGCCAGCAGCTTATCCGACAGTCCCTCCTACGAGCAGTACTTC

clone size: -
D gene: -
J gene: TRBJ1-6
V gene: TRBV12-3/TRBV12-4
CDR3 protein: CASSGQYNSPLHF
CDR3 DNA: TGTGCCAGCAGTGGACAGTATAATTCACCCCTCCACTTT

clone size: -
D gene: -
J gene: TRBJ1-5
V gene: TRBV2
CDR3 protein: CASSGLGGAPLMDQPQHF
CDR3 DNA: TGTGCCAGCAGTGGCCTTGGGGGGGCGCCCCTCATGGATCAGCCCCAGCATTTT

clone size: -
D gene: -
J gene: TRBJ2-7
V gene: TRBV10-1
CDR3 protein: CASSRQPSYEQYF
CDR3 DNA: TGCGCCAGCAGTAGACAGCCCTCCTACGAGCAGTACTTC

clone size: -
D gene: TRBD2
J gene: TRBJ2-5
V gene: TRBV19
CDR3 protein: CASSTRGERRQETQYF
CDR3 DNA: TGTGCCAGTAGTACCCGGGGGGAGAGGAGGCAAGAGACCCAGTACTTC

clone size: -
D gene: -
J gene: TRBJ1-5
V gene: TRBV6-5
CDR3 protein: CASRPQGRQPQHF
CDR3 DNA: TGTGCCAGCAGACCACAGGGTAGGCAGCCCCAGCATTTT

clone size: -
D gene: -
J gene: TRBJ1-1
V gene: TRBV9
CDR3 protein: CASSISGGNTEAFF
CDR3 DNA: TGTGCCAGCAGCATTTCCGGGGGGAACACTGAAGCTTTCTTT

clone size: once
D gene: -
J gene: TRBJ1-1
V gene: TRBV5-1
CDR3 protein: CASSITVNTEAFF
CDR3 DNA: TGCGCCAGCAGTATAACGGTGAACACTGAAGCTTTCTTT

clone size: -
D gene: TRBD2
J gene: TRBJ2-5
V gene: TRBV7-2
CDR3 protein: CASSLEDAGGPWEKTQYF
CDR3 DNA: TGTGCCAGCAGCTTAGAGGATGCGGGGGGCCCATGGGAGAAGACCCAGTACTTC

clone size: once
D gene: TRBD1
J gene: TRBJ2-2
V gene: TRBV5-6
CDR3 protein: CASSFGTGSIGELFF
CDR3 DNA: TGTGCCAGCAGCTTCGGGACAGGGTCCATCGGGGAGCTGTTTTTT

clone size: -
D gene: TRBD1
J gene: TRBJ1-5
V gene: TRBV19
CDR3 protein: CASSHTGQGAGQPQHF
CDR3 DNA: TGTGCCAGTAGTCACACAGGACAGGGGGCCGGTCAGCCCCAGCATTTT

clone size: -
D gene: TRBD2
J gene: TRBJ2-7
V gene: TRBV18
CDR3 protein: CASSPGTSGTTYEQYF
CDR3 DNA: TGTGCCAGCTCACCTGGGACTAGCGGCACTACCTACGAGCAGTACTTC

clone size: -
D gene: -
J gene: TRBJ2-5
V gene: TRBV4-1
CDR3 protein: CASSQVGVVMETQYF
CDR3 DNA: TGCGCCAGCAGCCAAGTCGGGGTAGTTATGGAGACCCAGTACTTC

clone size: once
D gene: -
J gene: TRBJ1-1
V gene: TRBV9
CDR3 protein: CASSVGDPNTEAFF
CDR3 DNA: TGTGCCAGCAGCGTAGGCGATCCGAACACTGAAGCTTTCTTT

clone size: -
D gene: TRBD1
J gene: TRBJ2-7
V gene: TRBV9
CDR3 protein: CASSVRDRVDEQYF
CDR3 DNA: TGTGCCAGCAGCGTCCGGGACAGGGTCGACGAGCAGTACTTC

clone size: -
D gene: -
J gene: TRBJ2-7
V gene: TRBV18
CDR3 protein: CASSPNQGADEQYF
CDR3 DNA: TGTGCCAGCTCACCAAACCAGGGTGCCGACGAGCAGTACTTC

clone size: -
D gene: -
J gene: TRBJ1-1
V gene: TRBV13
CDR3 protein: CASSPAATNTEAFF
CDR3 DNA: TGTGCCAGCAGCCCAGCGGCGACGAACACTGAAGCTTTCTTT

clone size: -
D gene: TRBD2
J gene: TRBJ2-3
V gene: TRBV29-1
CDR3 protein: CSVEATSGGADTQYF
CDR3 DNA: TGCAGCGTTGAAGCCACTAGCGGGGGGGCAGATACGCAGTATTTT

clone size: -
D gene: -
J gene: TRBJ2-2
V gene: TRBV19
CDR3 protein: CASSITGLGTGELFF
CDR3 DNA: TGTGCCAGTAGTATAACGGGTTTAGGCACCGGGGAGCTGTTTTTT

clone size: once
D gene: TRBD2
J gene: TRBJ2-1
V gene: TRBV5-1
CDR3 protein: CASSLALAGDYNEQFF
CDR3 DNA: TGCGCCAGCAGCTTGGCCCTAGCGGGGGATTACAATGAGCAGTTCTTC

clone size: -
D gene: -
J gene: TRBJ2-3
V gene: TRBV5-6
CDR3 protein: CASSSTGLFPDTQYF
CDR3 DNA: TGTGCCAGCAGCTCCACAGGGTTGTTTCCAGATACGCAGTATTTT

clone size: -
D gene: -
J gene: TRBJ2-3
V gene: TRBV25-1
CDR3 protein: CASSLTGPFTDTQYF
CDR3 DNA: TGTGCCAGCAGCTTGACAGGACCTTTCACAGATACGCAGTATTTT

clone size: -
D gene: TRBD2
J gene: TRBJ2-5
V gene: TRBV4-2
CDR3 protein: CASSQEAAGGLRETQYF
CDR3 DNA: TGTGCCAGCAGCCAAGAAGCTGCGGGGGGCCTGCGAGAGACCCAGTACTTC

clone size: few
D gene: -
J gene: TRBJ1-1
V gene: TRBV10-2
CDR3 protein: CASSSLGTNTEAFF
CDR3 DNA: TGCGCCAGCAGTTCCCTTGGCACGAACACTGAAGCTTTCTTT

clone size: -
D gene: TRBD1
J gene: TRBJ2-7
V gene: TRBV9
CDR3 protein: CASSVAGQGTYEQYF
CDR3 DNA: TGTGCCAGCAGCGTAGCGGGACAGGGGACCTACGAGCAGTACTTC

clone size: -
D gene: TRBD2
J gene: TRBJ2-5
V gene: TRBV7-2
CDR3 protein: CASSLKWPGGGRETQYF
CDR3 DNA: TGTGCCAGCAGCTTAAAGTGGCCGGGAGGAGGGAGGGAGACCCAGTACTTC

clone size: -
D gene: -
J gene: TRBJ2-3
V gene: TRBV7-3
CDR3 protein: CASSHQTGGEDTQYF
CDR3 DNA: TGTGCCAGCAGCCACCAAACAGGGGGGGAAGATACGCAGTATTTT

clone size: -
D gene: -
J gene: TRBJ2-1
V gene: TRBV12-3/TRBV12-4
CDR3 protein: CASSLIQNEQFF
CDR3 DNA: TGTGCCAGCAGTTTGATACAGAATGAGCAGTTCTTC

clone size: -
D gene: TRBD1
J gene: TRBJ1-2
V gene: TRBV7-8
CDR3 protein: CASSLTGQTNYGYTF
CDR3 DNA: TGTGCCAGCAGCTTAACGGGACAGACTAACTATGGCTACACCTTC

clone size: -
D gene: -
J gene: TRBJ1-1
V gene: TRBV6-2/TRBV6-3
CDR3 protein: CASSSHRENAEAFF
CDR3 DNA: TGTGCCAGCAGTTCCCACAGGGAAAACGCTGAAGCTTTCTTT

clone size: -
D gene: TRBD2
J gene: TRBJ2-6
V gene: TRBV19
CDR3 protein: CASSMLAGGSGANVLTF
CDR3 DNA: TGTGCCAGTAGTATGCTAGCGGGGGGCTCTGGGGCCAACGTCCTGACTTTC

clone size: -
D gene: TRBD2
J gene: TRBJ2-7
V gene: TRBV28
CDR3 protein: CASSLRRGSSYEQYF
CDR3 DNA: TGTGCCAGCAGTTTACGACGCGGGAGCTCCTACGAGCAGTACTTC

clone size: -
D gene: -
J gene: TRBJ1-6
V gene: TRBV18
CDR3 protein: CASSPSSSYNSPLHF
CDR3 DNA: TGTGCCAGCTCACCTAGTAGCTCCTATAATTCACCCCTCCACTTT

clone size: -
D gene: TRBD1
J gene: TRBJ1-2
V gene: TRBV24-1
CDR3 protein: CATSDLGQGGGYTF
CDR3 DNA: TGTGCCACCAGTGATTTGGGACAGGGCGGTGGCTACACCTTC

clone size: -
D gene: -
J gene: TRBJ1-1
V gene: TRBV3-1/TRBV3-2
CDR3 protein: CASSQVGRGTEAFF
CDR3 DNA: TGTGCCAGCAGCCAAGTTGGTAGGGGCACTGAAGCTTTCTTT

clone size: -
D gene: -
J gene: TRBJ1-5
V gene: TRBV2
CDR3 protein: CASSRQKYSNQPQHF
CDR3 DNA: TGTGCCAGCAGTAGACAAAAATATAGCAATCAGCCCCAGCATTTT

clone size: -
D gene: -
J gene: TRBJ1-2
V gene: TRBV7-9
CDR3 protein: CASSLSGGNEGYTF
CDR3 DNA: TGTGCCAGCAGCCTATCTGGAGGGAATGAGGGCTACACCTTC

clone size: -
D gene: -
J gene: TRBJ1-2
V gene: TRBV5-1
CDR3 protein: CASSPLESPNYGYTF
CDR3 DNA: TGCGCCAGCAGCCCATTAGAAAGCCCTAACTATGGCTACACCTTC

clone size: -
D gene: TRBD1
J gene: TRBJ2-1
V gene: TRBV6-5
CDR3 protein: CASTQPGQGYNEQFF
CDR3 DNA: TGTGCCAGCACTCAACCGGGACAGGGTTACAATGAGCAGTTCTTC

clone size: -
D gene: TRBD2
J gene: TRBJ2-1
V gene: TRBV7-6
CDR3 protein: CASSLEPSGGVEQFF
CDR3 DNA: TGTGCCAGCAGCTTAGAGCCTAGCGGGGGGGTGGAGCAGTTCTTC

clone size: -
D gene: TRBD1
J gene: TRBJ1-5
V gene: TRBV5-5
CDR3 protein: CASSSDRDQPQHF
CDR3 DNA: TGTGCCAGCAGCTCGGACAGGGATCAGCCCCAGCATTTT

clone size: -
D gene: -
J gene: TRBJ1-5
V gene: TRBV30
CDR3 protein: CAWNQGSNQPQHF
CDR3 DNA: TGTGCCTGGAATCAGGGTTCCAATCAGCCCCAGCATTTT

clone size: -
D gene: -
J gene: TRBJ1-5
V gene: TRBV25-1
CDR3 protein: CASLPIAQPQHF
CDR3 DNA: TGTGCCAGCCTACCGATCGCCCAGCCCCAGCATTTT